This is a list of T cell receptor beta chains from one sample in a study of blood T cell repertoires in COVID-19. Sequenced by immunoSEQ multiplex PCR; TCRdb stores in-frame clones only, minus some. The top ten hold 2.3% of the sample, which has 100,000 to 150,000 clones, around 78% seen once. What was sequenced was peripheral blood. The receptors come from a man between 65 and 85 years old with acute or convalescent COVID-19. CDR3s include the opening cysteine and the closing phenylalanine or tryptophan. A D gene is named only where the DNA matches it firmly. Not all rows give a size; the values are once, few, many and, for expanded clones, a class.

D gene: NA
J gene: TRBJ1-1
clone size: NA
V gene: TRBV29-1
CDR3 protein: CSVVILNTEAFF
CDR3 DNA: TGCAGCGTTGTAATCTTGAACACTGAAGCTTTCTTT

D gene: TRBD1
J gene: TRBJ1-2
clone size: NA
V gene: TRBV4-2
CDR3 protein: CASSQDASGGWRGDGYTF
CDR3 DNA: TGTGCCAGCAGCCAAGACGCGTCAGGGGGATGGAGAGGAGATGGCTACACCTTC

D gene: NA
J gene: TRBJ1-5
clone size: NA
V gene: TRBV5-8
CDR3 protein: CASSLRRGGQPQHF
CDR3 DNA: TGTGCCAGCAGCTTGAGAAGGGGCGGCCAGCCCCAGCATTTT

D gene: TRBD1
J gene: TRBJ2-3
clone size: NA
V gene: TRBV18
CDR3 protein: CASSPQRGRTDTQYF
CDR3 DNA: TGTGCCAGCTCACCACAGAGGGGGCGCACAGATACGCAGTATTTT

D gene: NA
J gene: TRBJ2-1
clone size: NA
V gene: TRBV18
CDR3 protein: CASSLDGSSYNEQFF
CDR3 DNA: TGTGCCAGCTCCCTTGACGGGAGCTCCTACAATGAGCAGTTCTTC

D gene: NA
J gene: TRBJ2-3
clone size: NA
V gene: TRBV3-1/TRBV3-2
CDR3 protein: CASSHDGEQYF
CDR3 DNA: TGTGCCAGCAGCCATGACGGGGAACAGTATTTT

D gene: TRBD1
J gene: TRBJ1-3
clone size: NA
V gene: TRBV4-3
CDR3 protein: CASSQGPRGTGNTIYF
CDR3 DNA: TGCGCCAGCAGCCAAGGACCCAGGGGGACTGGAAACACCATATATTTT

D gene: NA
J gene: TRBJ1-1
clone size: once
V gene: TRBV5-1
CDR3 protein: CASSRTSFQGATEAFF
CDR3 DNA: TGCGCCAGCAGCCGGACATCTTTTCAAGGAGCCACTGAAGCTTTCTTT

D gene: NA
J gene: TRBJ2-7
clone size: once
V gene: TRBV4-1
CDR3 protein: CASSQLQEQYF
CDR3 DNA: TGCGCCAGCAGCCAATTACAGGAGCAGTACTTC

D gene: NA
J gene: TRBJ1-5
clone size: NA
V gene: TRBV18
CDR3 protein: CASSPNQGADQPQHF
CDR3 DNA: TGTGCCAGCTCTCCTAACCAAGGAGCCGATCAGCCCCAGCATTTT

D gene: TRBD2
J gene: TRBJ2-1
clone size: NA
V gene: TRBV5-8
CDR3 protein: CASSFSGTGNEQFF
CDR3 DNA: TGTGCCAGCAGCTTTAGCGGGACGGGAAATGAGCAGTTCTTC

D gene: NA
J gene: TRBJ1-3
clone size: NA
V gene: TRBV30
CDR3 protein: CAWSVLVEHRSGNTIYF
CDR3 DNA: TGTGCCTGGAGTGTACTTGTTGAGCACAGATCAGGAAACACCATATATTTT

D gene: NA
J gene: TRBJ2-3
clone size: NA
V gene: TRBV2
CDR3 protein: CASSEEYSYTDTQYF
CDR3 DNA: TGTGCCAGCAGTGAAGAGTACAGCTACACAGATACGCAGTATTTT

D gene: NA
J gene: TRBJ2-1
clone size: once
V gene: TRBV7-2
CDR3 protein: CASSTDSGGGEQFF
CDR3 DNA: TGTGCCAGCAGCACTGACTCAGGGGGAGGTGAGCAGTTCTTC

D gene: NA
J gene: TRBJ1-1
clone size: few
V gene: TRBV4-2
CDR3 protein: CASSREGRNTEAFF
CDR3 DNA: TGTGCCAGCAGCCGGGAGGGGAGAAACACTGAAGCTTTCTTT

D gene: TRBD1
J gene: TRBJ1-5
clone size: NA
V gene: TRBV7-9
CDR3 protein: CASSSDREAYQPQHF
CDR3 DNA: TGTGCCAGCAGCTCCGACAGGGAAGCATACCAGCCCCAGCATTTT

D gene: TRBD1
J gene: TRBJ2-5
clone size: NA
V gene: TRBV25-1
CDR3 protein: CASSAGTGGVLQETQYF
CDR3 DNA: TGTGCCAGCAGCGCCGGGACAGGGGGAGTTCTCCAAGAGACCCAGTACTTC

D gene: NA
J gene: TRBJ1-5
clone size: once
V gene: TRBV2
CDR3 protein: CASRSGQLWSNQPQHF
CDR3 DNA: TGTGCCAGCAGGTCCGGACAGTTATGGAGCAATCAGCCCCAGCATTTT

D gene: TRBD1
J gene: TRBJ1-1
clone size: NA
V gene: TRBV29-1
CDR3 protein: CSTRTGDTEAFF
CDR3 DNA: TGCAGCACCCGGACAGGAGACACTGAAGCTTTCTTT

D gene: TRBD1
J gene: TRBJ1-6
clone size: once
V gene: TRBV4-2
CDR3 protein: CASSPTLRTGNNSPLHF
CDR3 DNA: TGTGCCAGCAGCCCCACCCTCAGGACAGGAAATAATTCACCCCTCCACTTT

D gene: NA
J gene: TRBJ1-6
clone size: NA
V gene: TRBV9
CDR3 protein: CASSTQGTVYSPLHF
CDR3 DNA: TGTGCCAGCAGCACGCAGGGGACGGTTTACTCACCCCTCCACTTT

D gene: TRBD1
J gene: TRBJ1-1
clone size: few
V gene: TRBV7-9
CDR3 protein: CASRGQGRMNTEAFF
CDR3 DNA: TGTGCCAGCAGGGGACAGGGGCGTATGAACACTGAAGCTTTCTTT

D gene: TRBD1
J gene: TRBJ2-7
clone size: once
V gene: TRBV30
CDR3 protein: CAWSQGTGRNF
CDR3 DNA: TGTGCCTGGAGCCAAGGGACAGGGCGGAACTTC

D gene: TRBD1
J gene: TRBJ2-1
clone size: NA
V gene: TRBV7-3
CDR3 protein: CASSNRQGANEQFF
CDR3 DNA: TGTGCCAGCAGCAACAGACAGGGGGCAAATGAGCAGTTCTTC

D gene: TRBD1
J gene: TRBJ1-1
clone size: NA
V gene: TRBV4-2
CDR3 protein: CASSPRGTGVNTEAFF
CDR3 DNA: TGTGCCAGCAGCCCTCGGGGAACAGGGGTGAACACTGAAGCTTTCTTT

D gene: NA
J gene: TRBJ2-7
clone size: NA
V gene: TRBV5-1
CDR3 protein: CASSLGAASSYEQYF
CDR3 DNA: TGCGCCAGCAGCTTGGGCGCCGCTAGCTCCTACGAGCAGTACTTC

D gene: NA
J gene: TRBJ2-5
clone size: NA
V gene: TRBV6-1
CDR3 protein: CASSDRVETQYF
CDR3 DNA: TGTGCCAGCAGTGACAGGGTGGAGACCCAGTACTTC

D gene: TRBD1
J gene: TRBJ2-2
clone size: NA
V gene: TRBV7-9
CDR3 protein: CASSPRQGPNTGELFF
CDR3 DNA: TGTGCCAGCAGCCCCAGACAGGGCCCGAACACCGGGGAGCTGTTTTTT

D gene: NA
J gene: TRBJ2-3
clone size: NA
V gene: TRBV7-2
CDR3 protein: CASSLEARIFDTQYF
CDR3 DNA: TGTGCCAGCAGCTTAGAGGCCAGGATTTTTGATACGCAGTATTTT

D gene: NA
J gene: TRBJ1-1
clone size: NA
V gene: TRBV25-1
CDR3 protein: CASSGPRGRPEAFF
CDR3 DNA: TGTGCCAGCAGTGGACCCAGGGGCCGCCCCGAAGCTTTCTTT

D gene: TRBD1
J gene: TRBJ2-5
clone size: NA
V gene: TRBV6-5
CDR3 protein: CASSYQQGARETQYF
CDR3 DNA: TGTGCCAGCAGTTATCAACAGGGGGCGCGGGAGACCCAGTACTTC

D gene: NA
J gene: TRBJ2-7
clone size: NA
V gene: TRBV30
CDR3 protein: CAWSVGRVSYEQYF
CDR3 DNA: TGTGCCTGGAGTGTCGGCAGGGTCTCCTACGAGCAGTACTTC

D gene: NA
J gene: TRBJ1-3
clone size: NA
V gene: TRBV11-3
CDR3 protein: CASSLGSGSSGNTIYF
CDR3 DNA: TGTGCCAGCAGCTTAGGGTCAGGTTCCTCTGGAAACACCATATATTTT

D gene: NA
J gene: TRBJ1-6
clone size: NA
V gene: TRBV4-2
CDR3 protein: CASSQFGGRDSSYNSPLHF
CDR3 DNA: TGTGCCAGCAGCCAATTCGGAGGGCGCGATAGCTCCTATAATTCACCCCTCCACTTT

D gene: TRBD1
J gene: TRBJ2-7
clone size: NA
V gene: TRBV7-2
CDR3 protein: CASSFLLGTAYEQYF
CDR3 DNA: TGTGCCAGCAGCTTTCTCCTCGGGACAGCCTACGAGCAGTACTTC

D gene: NA
J gene: TRBJ2-3
clone size: few
V gene: TRBV9
CDR3 protein: CASSPGGSGGADTQYF
CDR3 DNA: TGTGCCAGCAGCCCAGGGGGGAGCGGGGGCGCAGATACGCAGTATTTT

D gene: NA
J gene: TRBJ1-4
clone size: NA
V gene: TRBV29-1
CDR3 protein: CSASDPRGTNEKLFF
CDR3 DNA: TGCAGCGCCTCGGACCCCCGAGGGACTAATGAAAAACTGTTTTTT

D gene: TRBD1
J gene: TRBJ2-3
clone size: NA
V gene: TRBV7-7
CDR3 protein: CASSIGTGRTDTQYF
CDR3 DNA: TGTGCCAGCAGCATAGGGACAGGACGCACAGATACGCAGTATTTT

D gene: NA
J gene: TRBJ1-1
clone size: NA
V gene: TRBV18
CDR3 protein: CASSPLEGTTNTEAFF
CDR3 DNA: TGTGCCAGCTCACCCCTCGAGGGAACGACGAACACTGAAGCTTTCTTT

D gene: TRBD1
J gene: TRBJ1-2
clone size: few
V gene: TRBV10-3
CDR3 protein: CAISLTGGNYGYTF
CDR3 DNA: TGTGCCATCAGCCTTACAGGGGGTAACTATGGCTACACCTTC

D gene: TRBD1
J gene: TRBJ2-3
clone size: NA
V gene: TRBV19
CDR3 protein: CASSADRVKDTQYF
CDR3 DNA: TGTGCCAGTAGTGCAGACAGGGTCAAAGATACGCAGTATTTT

D gene: TRBD1
J gene: TRBJ2-1
clone size: few
V gene: TRBV7-2
CDR3 protein: CASSLVGTGGNEQFF
CDR3 DNA: TGTGCCAGCAGCTTAGTGGGGACAGGGGGCAATGAGCAGTTCTTC

D gene: TRBD1
J gene: TRBJ2-3
clone size: few
V gene: TRBV4-3
CDR3 protein: CASSQVRDRGRWGTDTQYF
CDR3 DNA: TGCGCCAGCAGCCAAGTTAGGGACAGGGGTAGGTGGGGCACAGATACGCAGTATTTT

D gene: TRBD1
J gene: TRBJ2-1
clone size: once
V gene: TRBV6-6
CDR3 protein: CASSYGTGEYNEQFF
CDR3 DNA: TGTGCCAGCAGTTACGGAACAGGGGAGTACAATGAGCAGTTCTTC

D gene: TRBD2
J gene: TRBJ2-6
clone size: NA
V gene: TRBV28
CDR3 protein: CASSLGGNGANVLTF
CDR3 DNA: TGTGCCAGCAGTTTGGGGGGGAATGGGGCCAACGTCCTGACTTTC

D gene: NA
J gene: TRBJ1-2
clone size: NA
V gene: TRBV9
CDR3 protein: CASSVEGRGAPLGYGYTF
CDR3 DNA: TGTGCCAGCAGCGTAGAGGGCCGGGGGGCGCCGCTTGGATATGGCTACACCTTC

D gene: NA
J gene: TRBJ1-1
clone size: NA
V gene: TRBV5-1
CDR3 protein: CASSLGGQANTEAFF
CDR3 DNA: TGCGCCAGCAGCTTAGGGGGTCAGGCGAACACTGAAGCTTTCTTT

D gene: NA
J gene: TRBJ2-3
clone size: NA
V gene: TRBV7-2
CDR3 protein: CASSLVGTSTDTQYF
CDR3 DNA: TGTGCCAGCAGCTTAGTTGGGACTAGCACAGATACGCAGTATTTT

D gene: TRBD1
J gene: TRBJ1-6
clone size: NA
V gene: TRBV10-3
CDR3 protein: CAISERTGDSPLHF
CDR3 DNA: TGTGCCATCAGTGAGCGGACAGGGGATTCACCCCTCCACTTT

D gene: NA
J gene: TRBJ2-3
clone size: NA
V gene: TRBV7-7
CDR3 protein: CASSLGGGSGTDTQYF
CDR3 DNA: TGTGCTAGCAGCTTAGGGGGGGGCTCTGGCACAGATACGCAGTATTTT

D gene: TRBD1
J gene: TRBJ2-2
clone size: once
V gene: TRBV18
CDR3 protein: CASSPQQGANTGELFF
CDR3 DNA: TGTGCCAGCTCACCACAGCAGGGGGCGAACACCGGGGAGCTGTTTTTT

D gene: NA
J gene: TRBJ1-1
clone size: NA
V gene: TRBV12-3/TRBV12-4
CDR3 protein: CASVRELNTEAFF
CDR3 DNA: TGTGCCAGCGTGCGGGAGCTGAACACTGAAGCTTTCTTT